The T cell receptor (beta chain) described here comes from a study of T cells after yellow fever vaccination. About the research overall: Researchers used SMART-Seq v4 Ultra Low Input to prepare fractions that had low cell numbers. Study results and caveats: Boosting was followed by the reappearance of most primary-vaccination clones (just under 97% CD4, under 90% CD8).

With respect to this clonotype: The target antigen is unknown.

The CDR3 spans 14 residues. CDR1 SQVTM and CDR2 ANQGSEA come from the germline V gene. V lost 3 bases and J 1 base, leaving 10 bases between the germline ends. One entry per CDR3 protein results from TCRdb running MiXCR on the 5' RACE reads. The sample comprises hundreds of thousands of distinct CDR3 sequences, 15% to 20% of which are singletons, and approximately 14% rests with the top ten. This specimen consisted of PBMCs, obtained 15 days after the yellow fever booster vaccination. This sequence joins TRBV29-1 and TRBJ2-1, with D tentatively TRBD2 (5 bases). The sequence was obtained from a man younger than 45 who received the YFV17D yellow fever vaccine. The DNA for the CDR3 is TGCAGCGTTGATCGCGGGTCTTCCTACAATGAGCAGTTCTTC. It codes for CSVDRGSSYNEQFF.